This T cell receptor beta chain was profiled in a study of OX40 agonist ivuxolimab in advanced cancers. Whole-study context: From about 23 to 85 years was the age range, with a mean of approximately 63 years, and roughly 80% were male. General observations from the study: Determination of antigen specificity was not performed for the expanded peripheral T cells. At 0.1 to 3.0 mg/kg and by week 6, clonal expansion occurred in CD4+ and CD8+ blood T cells.

With regard to this clone: What it recognizes is unknown.

This CDR3 has 19 amino acids. V lost 1 base to trimming and J lost 3 bases, with 21 bases between them. Germline V CDR1 and CDR2: SGHDN, FVKESK. TCRdb's table, derived via immunoSEQ multiplex PCR, lists solely in-frame clones and lacks some. Of 20,000 to 25,000 clones listed, 65% to 85% are singletons. V is TRBV14 and J is TRBJ2-2; D might be TRBD1 or TRBD2, each matching 6 bases. This clonotype was obtained from an adult with an advanced solid tumor such as melanoma, head and neck, liver or kidney cancer. The material sequenced was CD4+ or CD8+ T cells sorted from blood, taken in a trial of the OX40 agonist ivuxolimab. CDR3 DNA: TGTGCCAGCAGCCAAGGCCCAGGGGACGTTGGGGGGTACACCGGGGAGCTGTTTTTT. Amino acid sequence: CASSQGPGDVGGYTGELFF.